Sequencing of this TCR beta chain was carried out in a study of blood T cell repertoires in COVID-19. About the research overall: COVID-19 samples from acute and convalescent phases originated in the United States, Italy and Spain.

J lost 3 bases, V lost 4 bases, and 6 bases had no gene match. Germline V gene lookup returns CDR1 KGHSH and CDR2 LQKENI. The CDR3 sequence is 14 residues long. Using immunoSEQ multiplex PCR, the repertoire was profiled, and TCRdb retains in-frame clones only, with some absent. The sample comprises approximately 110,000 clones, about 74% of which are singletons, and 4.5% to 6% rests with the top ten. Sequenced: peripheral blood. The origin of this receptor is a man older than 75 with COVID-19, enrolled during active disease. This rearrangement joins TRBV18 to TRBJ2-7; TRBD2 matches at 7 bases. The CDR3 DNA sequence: TGTGCCAGCTCACGAGAAGGCGGGGGCTACGAGCAGTACTTC. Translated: CASSREGGGYEQYF.